The 10 T cell receptor beta chains given below trace back to one sample, sequenced in a study of blood T cell repertoires in COVID-19. Only in-frame clones appear in the TCRdb table, and some are missing; sequencing was by immunoSEQ multiplex PCR. The profile covers under 300,000 clones, with more than 85% appearing a single time and about 3.5% taken by the ten largest. Sample: peripheral blood. The receptor source for this set is a man between 18 and 35 years old with active or convalescent COVID-19.

This chain links TRBV11-2 with TRBJ2-7; 8 bases agree with TRBD2. The CDR3 runs 13 residues. Germline loops: CDR1 SGHAT, CDR2 FQNNGV. V gave up 1 base and J gave up 7 bases; unmatched junction bases: 3. DNA for the CDR3: TGTGCCAGCAGCTTAGCGGGAGGGAGAGAGCAGTACTTC. Translated: CASSLAGGREQYF. The variable domain in full, with the rest retrieved from reference TRBV11-2 and TRBJ2-7, is EAGVAQSPRYKIIEKRQSVAFWCNPISGHATLYWYQQILGQGPKLLIQFQNNGVVDDSQLPKDRFSAERLKGVDSTLKIQPAKLEDSAVYLCASSLAGGREQYFGPGTRLTVT.

The J gene is TRBJ2-5, the V gene TRBV18; D gene unclear. The V end lost 5 bases, the J end lost 5 bases, and 18 bases lay between the germline ends. Germline CDR1 is KGHSH and CDR2 is LQKENI. The CDR3 runs 15 residues. The CDR3 here is CASSALLNEAETQYF. CDR3 nucleotide sequence: TGTGCCAGCTCAGCGCTCTTGAACGAGGCTGAGACCCAGTACTTC.

The genes are TRBV5-8 and TRBJ2-2, with unresolved D. The V gene's germline CDR1 is SGHTS and CDR2 YDEGEE. V shed 1 base and J shed 3 bases, with 10 bases lying between them. The length of the CDR3 is 15 residues. This CDR3 reads CASSLRTAYTGELFF. The CDR3 bases are TGTGCCAGCAGCTTGCGTACAGCTTACACCGGGGAGCTGTTTTTT.

The gene calls are TRBV25-1 and TRBJ1-5, with D hard to call. CDR1 MGHDK and CDR2 SYGVNS come from the germline V gene. V was cut by 0 bases and J by 1 base, with 4 bases left in between. The CDR3 has 14 residues. CDR3 loop: CASSEYRSNQPQHF. CDR3 bases: TGTGCCAGCAGTGAATATCGGAGCAATCAGCCCCAGCATTTT.

This clone was recorded once. The chain employs TRBV13 and TRBJ2-7; D may be TRBD2 (5 bases). V was cut by 3 bases and J by 9 bases, with 18 bases left in between. This CDR3 has 14 amino acids. Germline V lookup: CDR1 PRHDT, CDR2 FYEKMQ (reference sequence). As DNA, the CDR3 is TGTGCCAGCAGCTTCGGTTCCGAACTAGTCGGGCAGTACTTC. This codes for CASSFGSELVGQYF.

This clone was seen just once. This rearrangement joins TRBV14 to TRBJ2-1, with TRBD2 as a possible D gene (6 bases). The V gene lost 1 base and the J gene lost 2 bases, with 12 bases spanning the gap. Looked up from germline, CDR1 is SGHDN and CDR2 is FVKESK. The CDR3 contains 16 residues. The CDR3 loop reads CASSQARGNPYNEQFF. The DNA for the CDR3 is TGTGCCAGCAGCCAAGCGCGGGGCAACCCCTACAATGAGCAGTTCTTC.

The gene calls are TRBV11-2 and TRBJ2-7, with TRBD2 as a possible D gene (6 bases). V lost 1 base to trimming and J lost 0 bases, with 16 bases between them. Germline CDR1 and CDR2: SGHAT and FQNNGV. The CDR3 loop spans 17 amino acids. CDR3 DNA sequence: TGTGCCAGCAGCTTAGTTGACGTAGCGGACCTCTCCTACGAGCAGTACTTC. It codes for CASSLVDVADLSYEQYF.

The J gene is TRBJ2-2, the V gene TRBV7-5; the D call TRBD2 from the table was never checked on the DNA. TRBV7-5 is designated a pseudogene. The CDR3 covers 16 residues. CDR3 sequence: CARVPLAGGNTGELFF. DNA of the CDR3: TGTGCCAGAGTACCCCTAGCGGGAGGAAACACCGGGGAGCTGTTTTTT.

V is TRBV19 and J is TRBJ2-3; D is perhaps TRBD2 (5 bases). The germline V gene has CDR1 LNHDA and CDR2 SQIVND (reference sequence). CDR3 length: 13 amino acids. The CDR3 region has the DNA TGTGGAAGTAGTGCGGGTGCATCAGATACGCAGTATTTT. It specifies CGSSAGASDTQYF. Together with reference TRBV19 and TRBJ2-3, the CDR3 gives the full variable domain: DGGITQSPKYLFRKEGQNVTLSCEQNLNHDAMYWYRQDPGQGLRLIYYSQIVNDFQKGDIAEGYSVSREKKESFPLTVTSAQKNPTAFYLCGSSAGASDTQYFGPGTRLTVL.

V gene TRBV5-1 combines with J gene TRBJ2-5; TRBD2 matches 7 bases. The CDR3 runs to 17 residues. Germline trimming cut 0 bases from V and 1 base from J; bases unmatched to any gene: 9. Germline CDR1 is SGHRS and CDR2 is YFSETQ. CDR3 coding DNA: TGCGCCAGCAGCTTGGCCAAAGGCGGGGGAGCCCAAGAGACCCAGTACTTC. Encoded protein: CASSLAKGGGAQETQYF.